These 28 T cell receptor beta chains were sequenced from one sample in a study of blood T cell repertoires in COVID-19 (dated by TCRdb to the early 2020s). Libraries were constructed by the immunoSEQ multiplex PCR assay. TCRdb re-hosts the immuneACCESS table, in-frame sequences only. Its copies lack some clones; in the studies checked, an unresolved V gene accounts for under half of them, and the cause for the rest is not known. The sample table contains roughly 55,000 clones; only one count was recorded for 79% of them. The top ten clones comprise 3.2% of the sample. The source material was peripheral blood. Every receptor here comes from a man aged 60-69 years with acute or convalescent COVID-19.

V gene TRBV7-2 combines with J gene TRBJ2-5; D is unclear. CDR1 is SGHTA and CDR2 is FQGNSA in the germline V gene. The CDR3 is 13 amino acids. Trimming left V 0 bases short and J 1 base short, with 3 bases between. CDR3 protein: CASSLARQETQYF. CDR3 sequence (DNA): TGTGCCAGCAGCTTAGCTCGCCAAGAGACCCAGTACTTC.

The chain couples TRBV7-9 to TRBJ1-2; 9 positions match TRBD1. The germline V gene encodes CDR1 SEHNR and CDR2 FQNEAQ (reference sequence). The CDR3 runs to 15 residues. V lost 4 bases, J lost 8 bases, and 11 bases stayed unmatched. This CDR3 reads CASSSISGTGIGYTF. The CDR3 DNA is TGTGCCAGCAGCTCAATCTCCGGGACAGGGATAGGCTACACCTTC.

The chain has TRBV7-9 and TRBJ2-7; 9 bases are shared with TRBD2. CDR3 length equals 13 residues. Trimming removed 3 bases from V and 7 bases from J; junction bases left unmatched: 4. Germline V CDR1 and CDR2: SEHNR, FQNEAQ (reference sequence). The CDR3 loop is CASSLTSGGEQYF. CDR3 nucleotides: TGTGCCAGCAGCTTGACTAGCGGCGGAGAGCAGTACTTC. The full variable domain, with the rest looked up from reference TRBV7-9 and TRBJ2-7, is DTGVSQNPRHKITKRGQNVTFRCDPISEHNRLYWYRQTLGQGPEFLTYFQNEAQLEKSRLLSDRFSAERPKGSFSTLEIQRTEQGDSAMYLCASSLTSGGEQYFGPGTRLTVT.

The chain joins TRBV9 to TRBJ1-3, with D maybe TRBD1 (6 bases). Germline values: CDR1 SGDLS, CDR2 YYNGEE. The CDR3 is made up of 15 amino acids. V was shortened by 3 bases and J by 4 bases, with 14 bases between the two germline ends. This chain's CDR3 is CASSDRDNWGNTIYF. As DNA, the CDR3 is TGTGCCAGCAGCGACAGGGACAACTGGGGAAACACCATATATTTT.

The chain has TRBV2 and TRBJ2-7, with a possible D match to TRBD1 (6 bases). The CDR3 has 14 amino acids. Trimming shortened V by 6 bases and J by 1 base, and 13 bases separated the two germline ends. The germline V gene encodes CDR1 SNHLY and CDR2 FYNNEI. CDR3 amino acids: CASRKGENSYEQYF. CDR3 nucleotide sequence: TGTGCCAGCAGAAAGGGGGAGAATTCCTACGAGCAGTACTTC.

The CDR3 DNA reads as TGTGCCAGCAGCATACTTTCCGGGACAGGGAATACCGAGCAGTACTTC. Protein: CASSILSGTGNTEQYF. The chain employs TRBV7-8 and TRBJ2-7, with TRBD1 identical over 9 bases. The CDR3 runs 16 residues. Germline CDR1 and CDR2: SGHVS and FQNEAQ. The V and J ends lost 5 bases and 6 bases, in that order; junction bases with no gene match: 14.

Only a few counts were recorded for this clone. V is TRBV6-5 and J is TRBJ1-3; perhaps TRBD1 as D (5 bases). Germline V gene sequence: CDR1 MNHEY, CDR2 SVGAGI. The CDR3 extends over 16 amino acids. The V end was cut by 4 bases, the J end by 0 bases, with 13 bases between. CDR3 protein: CASSFRASHSGNTIYF. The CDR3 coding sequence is TGTGCCAGCAGTTTCAGGGCCTCCCACTCTGGAAACACCATATATTTT.

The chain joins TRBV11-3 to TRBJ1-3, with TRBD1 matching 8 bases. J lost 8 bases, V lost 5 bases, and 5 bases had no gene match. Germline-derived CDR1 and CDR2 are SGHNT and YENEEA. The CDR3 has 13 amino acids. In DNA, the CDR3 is TGTGCCAGCAGCCCGACAGGGGCGGACACCATATATTTT. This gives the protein CASSPTGADTIYF.

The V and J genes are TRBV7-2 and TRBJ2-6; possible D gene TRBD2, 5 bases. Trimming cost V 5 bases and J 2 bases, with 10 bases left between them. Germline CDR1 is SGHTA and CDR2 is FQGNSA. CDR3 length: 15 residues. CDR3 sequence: CASSAGLAGANVLTF. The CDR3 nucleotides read TGTGCCAGCAGCGCCGGACTGGCTGGGGCCAACGTCCTGACTTTC.

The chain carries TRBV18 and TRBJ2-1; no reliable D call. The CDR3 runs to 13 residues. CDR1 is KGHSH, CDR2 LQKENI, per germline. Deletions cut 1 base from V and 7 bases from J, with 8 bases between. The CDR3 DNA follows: TGTGCCAGCTCACCACTATCAGCGAATGAGCAGTTCTTC. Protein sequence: CASSPLSANEQFF.

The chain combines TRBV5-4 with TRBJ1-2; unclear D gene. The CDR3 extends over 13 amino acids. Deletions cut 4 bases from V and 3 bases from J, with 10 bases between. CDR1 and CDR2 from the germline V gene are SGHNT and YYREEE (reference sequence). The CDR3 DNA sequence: TGTGCCAGCAGCCCTGTGGCAGACTATGGCTACACCTTC. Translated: CASSPVADYGYTF.

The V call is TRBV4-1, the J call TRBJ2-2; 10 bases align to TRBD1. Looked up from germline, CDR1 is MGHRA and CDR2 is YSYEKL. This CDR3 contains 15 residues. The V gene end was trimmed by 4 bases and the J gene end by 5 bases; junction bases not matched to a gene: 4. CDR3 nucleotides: TGCGCCAGCAGCCCCGGGACAGGGGTAACCGGGGAGCTGTTTTTT. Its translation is CASSPGTGVTGELFF.

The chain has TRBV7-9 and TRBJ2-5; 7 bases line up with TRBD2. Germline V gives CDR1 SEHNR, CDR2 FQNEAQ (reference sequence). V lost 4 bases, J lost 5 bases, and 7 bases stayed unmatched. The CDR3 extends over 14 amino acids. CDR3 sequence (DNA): TGTGCCAGCAGCTCCGGGTGGGAGGGGGAGACCCAGTACTTC. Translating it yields CASSSGWEGETQYF.

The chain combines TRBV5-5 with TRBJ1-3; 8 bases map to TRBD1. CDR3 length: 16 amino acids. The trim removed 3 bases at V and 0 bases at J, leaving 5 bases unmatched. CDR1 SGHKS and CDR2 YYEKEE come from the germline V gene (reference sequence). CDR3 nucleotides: TGTGCCAGCAGCTGGACAGGGTCGCACTCTGGAAACACCATATATTTT. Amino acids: CASSWTGSHSGNTIYF. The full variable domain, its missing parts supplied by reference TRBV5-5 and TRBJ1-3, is DAGVTQSPTHLIKTRGQQVTLRCSPISGHKSVSWYQQVLGQGPQFIFQYYEKEERGRGNFPDRFSARQFPNYSSELNVNALLLGDSALYLCASSWTGSHSGNTIYFGEGSWLTVV.

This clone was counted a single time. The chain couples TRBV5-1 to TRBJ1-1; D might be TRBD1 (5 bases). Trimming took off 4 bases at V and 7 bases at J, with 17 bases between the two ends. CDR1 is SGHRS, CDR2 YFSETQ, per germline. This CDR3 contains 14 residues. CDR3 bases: TGCGCCAGCAGCATTCAGGGCGTGGACGGTGAAGCTTTCTTT. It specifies CASSIQGVDGEAFF. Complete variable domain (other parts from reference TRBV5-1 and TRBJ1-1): KAGVTQTPRYLIKTRGQQVTLSCSPISGHRSVSWYQQTPGQGLQFLFEYFSETQRNKGNFPGRFSGRQFSNSRSEMNVSTLELGDSALYLCASSIQGVDGEAFFGQGTRLTVV.

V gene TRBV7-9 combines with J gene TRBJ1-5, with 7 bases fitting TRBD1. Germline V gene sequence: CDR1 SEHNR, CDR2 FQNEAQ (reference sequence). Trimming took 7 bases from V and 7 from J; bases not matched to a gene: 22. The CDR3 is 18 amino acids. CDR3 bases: TGTGCCAGCAACCTACCCGGAGAAGGGCAGGGGGGTTTCCAGCCCCAGCATTTT. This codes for CASNLPGEGQGGFQPQHF.

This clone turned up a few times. The CDR3 nucleotides are TGTGCCAGCAGCTTAGAAAGGGGGCAGGGGACTGAAGCTTTCTTT. This codes for CASSLERGQGTEAFF. The rearrangement uses TRBV7-2 and TRBJ1-1, with 7 bases that match TRBD1. J was trimmed by 5 bases and V by 1 base; bases with no gene match: 7. The CDR3 consists of 15 residues. The germline gives CDR1 SGHTA, CDR2 FQGNSA.

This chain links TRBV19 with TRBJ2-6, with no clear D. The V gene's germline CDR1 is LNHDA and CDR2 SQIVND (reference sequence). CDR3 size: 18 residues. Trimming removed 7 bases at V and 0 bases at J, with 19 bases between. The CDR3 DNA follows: TGTGCCAGTAACCTCCTGAATCATCGTAGCTCTGGGGCCAACGTCCTGACTTTC. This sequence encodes CASNLLNHRSSGANVLTF. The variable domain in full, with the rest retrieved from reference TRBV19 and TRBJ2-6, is DGGITQSPKYLFRKEGQNVTLSCEQNLNHDAMYWYRQDPGQGLRLIYYSQIVNDFQKGDIAEGYSVSREKKESFPLTVTSAQKNPTAFYLCASNLLNHRSSGANVLTFGAGSRLTVL.

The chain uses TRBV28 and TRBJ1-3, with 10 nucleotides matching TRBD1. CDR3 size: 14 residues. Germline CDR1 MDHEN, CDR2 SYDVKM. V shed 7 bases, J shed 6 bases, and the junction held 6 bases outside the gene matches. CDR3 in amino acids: CASTLTGGANTIYF. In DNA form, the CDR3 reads TGTGCCAGCACCTTGACAGGGGGCGCAAACACCATATATTTT.

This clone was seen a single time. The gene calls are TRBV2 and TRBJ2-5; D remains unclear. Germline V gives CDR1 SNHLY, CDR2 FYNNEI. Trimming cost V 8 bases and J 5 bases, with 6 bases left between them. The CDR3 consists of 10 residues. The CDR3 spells CASAAETQYF. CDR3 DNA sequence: TGTGCCAGCGCAGCGGAGACCCAGTACTTC.

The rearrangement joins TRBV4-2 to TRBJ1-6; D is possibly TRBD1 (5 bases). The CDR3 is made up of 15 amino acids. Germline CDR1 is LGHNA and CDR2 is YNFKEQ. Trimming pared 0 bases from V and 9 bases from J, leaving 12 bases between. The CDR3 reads CASSQDERGGSPLHF. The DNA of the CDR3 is TGTGCCAGCAGCCAAGATGAAAGGGGCGGTTCACCCCTCCACTTT.

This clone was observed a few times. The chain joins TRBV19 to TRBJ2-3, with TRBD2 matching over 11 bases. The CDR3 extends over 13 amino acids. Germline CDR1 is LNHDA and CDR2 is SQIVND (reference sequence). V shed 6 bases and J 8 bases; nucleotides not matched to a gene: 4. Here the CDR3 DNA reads TGTGCCAGTAGCCCCGGGACTAGCGGTACGCAGTATTTT. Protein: CASSPGTSGTQYF.

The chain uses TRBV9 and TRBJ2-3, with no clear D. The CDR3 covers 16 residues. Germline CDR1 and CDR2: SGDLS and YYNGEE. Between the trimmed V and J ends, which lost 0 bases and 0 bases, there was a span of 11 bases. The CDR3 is CASSVESVRSTDTQYF. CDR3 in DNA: TGTGCCAGCAGCGTAGAGAGTGTCAGGAGCACAGATACGCAGTATTTT.

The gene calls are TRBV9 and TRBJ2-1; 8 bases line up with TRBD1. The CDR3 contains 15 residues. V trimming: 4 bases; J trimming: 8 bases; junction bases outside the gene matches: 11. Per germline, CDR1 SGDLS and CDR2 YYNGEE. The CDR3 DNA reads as TGTGCCAGCAGCCCCCACAGGGGGAAAGAGGATGAGCAGTTCTTC. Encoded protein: CASSPHRGKEDEQFF.

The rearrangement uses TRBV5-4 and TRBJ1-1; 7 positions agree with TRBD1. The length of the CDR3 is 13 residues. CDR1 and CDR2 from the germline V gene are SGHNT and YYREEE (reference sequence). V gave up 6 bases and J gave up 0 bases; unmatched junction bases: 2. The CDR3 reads CASKGQLNTEAFF. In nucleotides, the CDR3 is TGTGCCAGCAAGGGACAGTTGAACACTGAAGCTTTCTTT.

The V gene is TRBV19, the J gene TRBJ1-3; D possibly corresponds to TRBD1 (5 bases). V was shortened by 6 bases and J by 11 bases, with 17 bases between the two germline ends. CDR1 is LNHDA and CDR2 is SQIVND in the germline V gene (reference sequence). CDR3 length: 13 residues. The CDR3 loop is CASSDGQGLAIYF. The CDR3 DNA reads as TGTGCCAGTAGCGACGGACAAGGGCTTGCCATATATTTT. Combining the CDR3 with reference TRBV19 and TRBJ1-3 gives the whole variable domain DGGITQSPKYLFRKEGQNVTLSCEQNLNHDAMYWYRQDPGQGLRLIYYSQIVNDFQKGDIAEGYSVSREKKESFPLTVTSAQKNPTAFYLCASSDGQGLAIYFGEGSWLTVV.

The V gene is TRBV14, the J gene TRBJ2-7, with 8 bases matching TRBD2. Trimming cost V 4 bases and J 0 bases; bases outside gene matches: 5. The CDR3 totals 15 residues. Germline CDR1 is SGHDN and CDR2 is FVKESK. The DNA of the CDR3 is TGTGCCAGCAGCCTCTTGCGGGGGGACTCCTACGAGCAGTACTTC. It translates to CASSLLRGDSYEQYF.

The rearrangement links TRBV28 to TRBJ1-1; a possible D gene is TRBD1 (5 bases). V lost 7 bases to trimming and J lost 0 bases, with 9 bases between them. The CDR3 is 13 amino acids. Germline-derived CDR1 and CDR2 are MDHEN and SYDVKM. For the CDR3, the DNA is TGTGCCAGCAAGGAGGGACTGAACACTGAAGCTTTCTTT. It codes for CASKEGLNTEAFF.